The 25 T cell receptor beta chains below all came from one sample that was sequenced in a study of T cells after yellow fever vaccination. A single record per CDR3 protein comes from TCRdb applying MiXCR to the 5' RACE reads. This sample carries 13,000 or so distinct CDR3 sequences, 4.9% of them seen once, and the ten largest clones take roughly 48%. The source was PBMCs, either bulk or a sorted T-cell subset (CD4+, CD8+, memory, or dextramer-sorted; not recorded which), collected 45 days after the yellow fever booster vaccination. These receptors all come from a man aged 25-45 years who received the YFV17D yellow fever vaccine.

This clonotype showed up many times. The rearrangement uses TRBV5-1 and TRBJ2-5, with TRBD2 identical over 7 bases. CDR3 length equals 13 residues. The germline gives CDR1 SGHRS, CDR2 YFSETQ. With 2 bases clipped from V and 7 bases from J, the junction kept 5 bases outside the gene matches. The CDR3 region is CASSLQGEGTQYF. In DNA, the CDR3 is TGCGCCAGCAGCTTACAAGGGGAGGGGACCCAGTACTTC.

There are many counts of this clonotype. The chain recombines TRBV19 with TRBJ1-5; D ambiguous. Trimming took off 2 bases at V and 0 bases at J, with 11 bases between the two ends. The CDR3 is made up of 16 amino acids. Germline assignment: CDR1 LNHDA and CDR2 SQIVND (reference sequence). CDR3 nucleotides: TGTGCCAGTAGTATATTGGCAGTCTATAGCAATCAGCCCCAGCATTTT. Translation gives CASSILAVYSNQPQHF. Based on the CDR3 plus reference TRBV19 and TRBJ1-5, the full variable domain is DGGITQSPKYLFRKEGQNVTLSCEQNLNHDAMYWYRQDPGQGLRLIYYSQIVNDFQKGDIAEGYSVSREKKESFPLTVTSAQKNPTAFYLCASSILAVYSNQPQHFGDGTRLSIL.

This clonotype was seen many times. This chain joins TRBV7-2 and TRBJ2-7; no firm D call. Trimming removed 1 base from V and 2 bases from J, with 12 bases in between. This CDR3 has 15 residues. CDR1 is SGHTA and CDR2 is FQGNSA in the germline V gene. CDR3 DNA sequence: TGTGCCAGCAGCTTAGGCCCCCCTTTTGCCTACGAGCAGTACTTC. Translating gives CASSLGPPFAYEQYF.

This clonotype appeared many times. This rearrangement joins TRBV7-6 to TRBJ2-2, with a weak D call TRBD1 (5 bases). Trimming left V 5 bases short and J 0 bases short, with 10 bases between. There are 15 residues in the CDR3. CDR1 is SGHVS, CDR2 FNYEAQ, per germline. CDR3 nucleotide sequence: TGTGCCAGCAGCCCCAGGGAAGCGAACACCGGGGAGCTGTTTTTT. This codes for CASSPREANTGELFF.

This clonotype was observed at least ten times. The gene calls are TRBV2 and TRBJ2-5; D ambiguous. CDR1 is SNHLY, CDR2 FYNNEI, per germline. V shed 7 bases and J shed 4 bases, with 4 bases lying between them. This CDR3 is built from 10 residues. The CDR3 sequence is CASMGETQYF. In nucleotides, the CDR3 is TGTGCCAGCATGGGAGAGACCCAGTACTTC.

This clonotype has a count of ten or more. The CDR3 DNA reads as TGCAGTGCTAGAGAAGTACTAGTTGTGCTTACAGATACGCAGTATTTT. Its protein is CSAREVLVVLTDTQYF. The chain couples TRBV20-1 to TRBJ2-3; TRBD2 might be the D (5 bases). V shed 0 bases and J shed 3 bases, with 16 bases lying between them. Germline V CDR1 and CDR2: DFQATT, SNEGSKA (reference sequence). This CDR3 contains 16 residues.

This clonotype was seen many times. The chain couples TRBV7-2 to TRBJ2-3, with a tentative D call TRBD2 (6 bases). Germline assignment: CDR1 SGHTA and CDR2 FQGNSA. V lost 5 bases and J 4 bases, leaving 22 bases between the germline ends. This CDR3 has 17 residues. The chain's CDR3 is CASSPLPRGYFPDTQYF. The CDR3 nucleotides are TGTGCCAGCAGCCCCCTCCCCCGGGGGTATTTCCCAGATACGCAGTATTTT.

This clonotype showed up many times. The CDR3 DNA is TGCGCCAGCAGCCAAGGTAATAGCGGGAGGGGATGGAATGAGCAGTTCTTC. This gives the protein CASSQGNSGRGWNEQFF. V and J are TRBV4-1 and TRBJ2-1, with TRBD2 matching over 11 bases. After removal of 1 base from V and 7 bases from J, the junction contained 9 bases not matched to a gene. The CDR3 covers 17 residues. The germline gives CDR1 MGHRA, CDR2 YSYEKL.

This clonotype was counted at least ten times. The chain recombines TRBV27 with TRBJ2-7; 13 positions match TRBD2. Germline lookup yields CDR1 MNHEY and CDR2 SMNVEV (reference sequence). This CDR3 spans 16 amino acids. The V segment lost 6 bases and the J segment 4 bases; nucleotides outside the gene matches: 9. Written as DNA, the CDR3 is TGTGCCAGCAGGGGACTAGCGGGGACGACCGGGTACGAGCAGTACTTC. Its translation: CASRGLAGTTGYEQYF.

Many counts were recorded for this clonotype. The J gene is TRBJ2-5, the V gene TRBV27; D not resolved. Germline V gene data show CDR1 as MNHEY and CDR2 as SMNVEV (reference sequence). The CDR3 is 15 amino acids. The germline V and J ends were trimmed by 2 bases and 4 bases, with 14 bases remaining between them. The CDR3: CASSLNGPVPETQYF. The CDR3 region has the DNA TGTGCCAGCAGTTTAAATGGCCCCGTCCCAGAGACCCAGTACTTC.

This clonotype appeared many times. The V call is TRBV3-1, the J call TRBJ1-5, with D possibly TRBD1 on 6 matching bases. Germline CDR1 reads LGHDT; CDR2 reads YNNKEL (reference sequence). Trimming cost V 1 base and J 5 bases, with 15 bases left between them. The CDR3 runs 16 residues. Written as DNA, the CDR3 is TGTGCCAGCAGCCAAGGAGGACACCCAGGGGATCAGCCCCAGCATTTT. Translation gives CASSQGGHPGDQPQHF.

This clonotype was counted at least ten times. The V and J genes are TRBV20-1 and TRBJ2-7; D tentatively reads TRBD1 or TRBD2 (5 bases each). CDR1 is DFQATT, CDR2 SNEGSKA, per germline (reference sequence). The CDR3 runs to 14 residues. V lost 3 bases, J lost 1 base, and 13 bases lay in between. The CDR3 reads CSASRGLLSYEQYF. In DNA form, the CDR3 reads TGCAGTGCTAGCCGGGGCCTACTATCCTACGAGCAGTACTTC.

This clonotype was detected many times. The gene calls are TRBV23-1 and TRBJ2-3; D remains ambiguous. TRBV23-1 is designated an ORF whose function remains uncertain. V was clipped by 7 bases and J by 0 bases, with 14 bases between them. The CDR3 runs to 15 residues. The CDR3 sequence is CASTHRPASTDTQYF. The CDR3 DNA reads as TGCGCCAGCACCCATCGCCCTGCTAGCACAGATACGCAGTATTTT.

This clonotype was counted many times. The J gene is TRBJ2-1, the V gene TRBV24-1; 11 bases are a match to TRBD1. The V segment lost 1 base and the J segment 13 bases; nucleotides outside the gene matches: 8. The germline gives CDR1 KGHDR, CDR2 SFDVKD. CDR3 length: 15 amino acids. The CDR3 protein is CATSDFADRGQEQFF. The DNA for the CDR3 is TGTGCCACCAGTGATTTTGCGGACAGGGGGCAGGAACAGTTCTTC.

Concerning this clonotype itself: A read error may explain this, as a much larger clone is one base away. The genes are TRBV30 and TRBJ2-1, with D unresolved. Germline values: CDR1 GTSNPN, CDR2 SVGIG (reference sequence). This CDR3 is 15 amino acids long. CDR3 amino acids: CAWRGAWEPYNEQLF. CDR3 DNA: TGTGCCTGGAGAGGAGCCTGGGAACCCTACAATGAGCAGCTCTTC.

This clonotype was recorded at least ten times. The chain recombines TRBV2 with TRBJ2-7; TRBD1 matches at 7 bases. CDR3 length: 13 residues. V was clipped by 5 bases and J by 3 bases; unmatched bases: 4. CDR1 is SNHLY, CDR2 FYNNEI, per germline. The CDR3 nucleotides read TGTGCCAGCAGTAAGACAGGGTTCTACGAGCAGTACTTC. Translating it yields CASSKTGFYEQYF.

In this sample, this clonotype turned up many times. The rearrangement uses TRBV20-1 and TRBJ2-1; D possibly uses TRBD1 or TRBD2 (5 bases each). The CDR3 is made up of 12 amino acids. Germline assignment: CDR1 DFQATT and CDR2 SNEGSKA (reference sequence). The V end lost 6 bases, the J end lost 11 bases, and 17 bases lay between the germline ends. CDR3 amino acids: CSAGASNRKQFF. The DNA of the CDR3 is TGCAGTGCCGGGGCCTCCAACAGGAAGCAGTTCTTC.

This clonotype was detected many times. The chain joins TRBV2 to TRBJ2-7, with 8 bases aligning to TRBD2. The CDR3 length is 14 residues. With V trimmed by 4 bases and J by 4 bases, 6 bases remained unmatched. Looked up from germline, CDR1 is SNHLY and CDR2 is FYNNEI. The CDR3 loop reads CASSVREGLYEQYF. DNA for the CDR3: TGTGCCAGCAGTGTCCGGGAGGGCCTTTACGAGCAGTACTTC.

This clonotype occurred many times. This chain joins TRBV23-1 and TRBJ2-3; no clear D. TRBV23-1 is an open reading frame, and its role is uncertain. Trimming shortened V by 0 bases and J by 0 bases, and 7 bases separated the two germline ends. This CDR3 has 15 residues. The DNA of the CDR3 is TGCGCCAGCAGTCAATCGGTGGGCAGCACAGATACGCAGTATTTT. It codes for CASSQSVGSTDTQYF.

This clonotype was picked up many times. The DNA for the CDR3 is TGCGCCAGCAGCCAGCGAGTCAGCTCCTACGAGCAGTACTTC. It specifies CASSQRVSSYEQYF. The V and J genes are TRBV5-1 and TRBJ2-7; D gene ambiguous. This CDR3 is 14 amino acids long. Germline values: CDR1 SGHRS, CDR2 YFSETQ. Trimming cost V 4 bases and J 0 bases, with 11 bases left between them.

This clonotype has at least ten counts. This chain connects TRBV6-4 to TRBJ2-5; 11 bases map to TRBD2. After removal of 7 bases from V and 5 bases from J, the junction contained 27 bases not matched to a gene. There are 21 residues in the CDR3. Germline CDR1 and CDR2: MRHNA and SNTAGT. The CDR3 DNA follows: TGTGCCAGCACCCGTTGGTCGCCAGCCTCACCACTAGCGGGAGTTTCGGAGACCCAGTACTTC. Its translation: CASTRWSPASPLAGVSETQYF.

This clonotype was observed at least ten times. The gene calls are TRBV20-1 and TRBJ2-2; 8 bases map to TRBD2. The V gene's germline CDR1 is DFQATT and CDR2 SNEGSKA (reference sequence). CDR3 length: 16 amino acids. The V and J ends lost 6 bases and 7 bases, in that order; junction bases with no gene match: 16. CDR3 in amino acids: CSALREREFRSGELFF. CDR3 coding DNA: TGCAGTGCCCTACGGGAGCGGGAGTTTCGGAGCGGGGAGCTGTTTTTT.

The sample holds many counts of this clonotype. In DNA form, the CDR3 reads TGTGCCACCAGCAGGCCGGGACTATCAAACTTTGGGCGTGATACGCAGTATTTT. Translated, it gives CATSRPGLSNFGRDTQYF. The chain joins TRBV15 to TRBJ2-3; 7 nucleotides match TRBD2. J was trimmed by 6 bases and V by 3 bases; bases with no gene match: 18. Per germline, CDR1 LNHNV and CDR2 YYDKDF (reference sequence). The CDR3 consists of 18 residues.

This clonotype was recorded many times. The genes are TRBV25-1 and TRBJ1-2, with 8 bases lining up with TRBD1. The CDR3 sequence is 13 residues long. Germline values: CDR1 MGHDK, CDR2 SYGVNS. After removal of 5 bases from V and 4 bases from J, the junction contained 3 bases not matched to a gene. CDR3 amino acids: CASSPGGAYGYTF. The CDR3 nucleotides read TGTGCCAGCAGTCCAGGGGGCGCCTATGGCTACACCTTC.

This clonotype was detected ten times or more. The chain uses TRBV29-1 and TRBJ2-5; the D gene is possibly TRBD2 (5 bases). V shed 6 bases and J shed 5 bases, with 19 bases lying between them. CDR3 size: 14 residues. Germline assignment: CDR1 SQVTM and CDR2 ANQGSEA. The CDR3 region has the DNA TGCAGCGTAGAGCGGCCGGGCTTCCGGGAGACCCAGTACTTC. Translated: CSVERPGFRETQYF. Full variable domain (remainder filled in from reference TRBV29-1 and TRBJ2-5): SAVISQKPSRDICQRGTSLTIQCQVDSQVTMMFWYRQQPGQSLTLIATANQGSEATYESGFVIDKFPISRPNLTFSTLTVSNMSPEDSSIYLCSVERPGFRETQYFGPGTRLLVL.